This entry lists 32 T cell receptor beta chains sequenced from one sample in a study of T-cell memory formation after mild COVID-19. TCRdb reanalysed the 5' RACE reads using MiXCR and keeps one entry per CDR3 protein. Of 400,000 or so distinct CDR3 sequences in the sample, 20% were seen once. Sequencing input: PBMCs or a T cell subset sorted from them (not recorded which). The receptors come from an adult woman who had mild COVID-19 (a few samples of this study predate the infection). Cell type and time point are not known.

The chain joins TRBV24-1 to TRBJ2-1; 10 nucleotides align to TRBD2. The CDR3 has 16 amino acids. The J segment lost 3 bases and the V segment lost 3 bases, leaving 4 bases of the junction unmatched. Germline CDR1 reads KGHDR; CDR2 reads SFDVKD. CDR3 region: CATSDSTSGNYNEQFF. In DNA form, the CDR3 reads TGTGCCACCAGTGATAGCACTAGCGGGAACTACAATGAGCAGTTCTTC.

This clonotype has a handful of counts. The chain has TRBV7-2 and TRBJ1-6, with 11 nucleotides matching TRBD1. V was pared by 2 bases and J by 7 bases, with 1 base of the junction left unmatched. This CDR3 has 15 amino acids. From germline, CDR1 is SGHTA and CDR2 FQGNSA. CDR3 amino acids: CASSLWTGGNSPLHF. The CDR3, as DNA: TGTGCCAGCAGCTTATGGACAGGGGGCAATTCACCCCTCCACTTT.

This clonotype was counted between two and nine times. This chain uses TRBV7-9 with TRBJ2-6; D is unclear. Looked up from germline, CDR1 is SEHNR and CDR2 is FQNEAQ (reference sequence). V was pared by 6 bases and J by 0 bases, with 6 bases between. There are 14 residues in the CDR3. Here the CDR3 DNA reads TGTGCCAGCAGAAAAATCTCTGGGGCCAACGTCCTGACTTTC. It translates to CASRKISGANVLTF.

This clonotype was seen a handful of times. The V gene is TRBV7-9, the J gene TRBJ2-1; D uncertain. The CDR3 spans 11 residues. The germline V gene has CDR1 SEHNR and CDR2 FQNEAQ (reference sequence). The V end was cut by 5 bases, the J end by 9 bases, with 8 bases between. The CDR3 sequence: CASSPVREQFF. The CDR3 bases are TGTGCCAGCAGCCCGGTCCGTGAGCAGTTCTTC.

Here the CDR3 reads CASSQDHRGAGSNEQFF. Written as DNA, the CDR3 is TGCGCCAGCAGCCAAGATCATCGGGGGGCAGGGTCTAATGAGCAGTTCTTC. V gene TRBV4-1 combines with J gene TRBJ2-1; the D gene is possibly TRBD2 (7 bases). The CDR3 is 17 amino acids. V gave up 0 bases and J gave up 7 bases, with 19 bases separating them. Germline assignment: CDR1 MGHRA and CDR2 YSYEKL.

This clonotype was seen a handful of times. CDR3: CAWSLELSNEKLFF. For the CDR3, the DNA is TGTGCCTGGAGCCTTGAGTTAAGTAATGAAAAACTGTTTTTT. This chain uses TRBV30 with TRBJ1-4; the D is unclear. V lost 3 bases, J lost 4 bases, and 12 bases lay in between. The CDR3 spans 14 residues. CDR1 is GTSNPN and CDR2 is SVGIG in the germline V gene (reference sequence).

This clonotype was counted between two and nine times. This rearrangement joins TRBV10-3 to TRBJ2-7; TRBD2 matches at 9 bases. Unmatched junction bases numbered 7, after V lost 3 bases and J lost 1 base. The germline CDR1 and CDR2 sequences are ENHRY and SYGVKD. This CDR3 region has 16 residues. The CDR3 nucleotides are TGTGCCATCAGTGACCCTGGACTAGCGCGATCCTACGAGCAGTACTTC. It yields the protein CAISDPGLARSYEQYF.

In this sample, this clonotype turned up a few times. The chain is built from TRBV5-5 and TRBJ2-7; D is ambiguous. This CDR3 contains 16 residues. V lost 3 bases, J lost 3 bases, and 19 bases lay in between. Germline loops: CDR1 SGHKS, CDR2 YYEKEE (reference sequence). The CDR3 region is CASSSKPGSTVYEQYF. DNA of the CDR3: TGTGCCAGCAGCTCGAAACCCGGGTCAACGGTCTACGAGCAGTACTTC.

This clonotype was detected only a few times. The chain links TRBV4-3 to TRBJ2-7; TRBD2 aligns across 9 bases. Trimming took 4 bases from V and 1 from J; bases not matched to a gene: 11. The CDR3 extends over 17 amino acids. Germline CDR1 LGHNA, CDR2 YSLEER. For the CDR3, the DNA is TGCGCCAGCAGCCGCGACCCTCCTAGCGGGGTTTCCTACGAGCAGTACTTC. Amino acid sequence: CASSRDPPSGVSYEQYF.

This clonotype has a handful of counts. The V and J genes are TRBV11-3 and TRBJ2-7; 10 bases are shared with TRBD2. This CDR3 comprises 18 residues. Germline lookup yields CDR1 SGHNT and CDR2 YENEEA. V was pared by 4 bases and J by 3 bases, with 15 bases of the junction left unmatched. The CDR3 sequence is CASSSFRGILAGSYEQYF. The CDR3 region has the DNA TGTGCCAGCAGCTCCTTTAGGGGGATACTAGCGGGAAGCTACGAGCAGTACTTC.

The table lists this clonotype with many counts. The chain combines TRBV6-5 with TRBJ1-2; D call uncertain. The germline gives CDR1 MNHEY, CDR2 SVGAGI. Trimming removed 2 bases at V and 4 bases at J, with 8 bases between. CDR3 size: 13 residues. The CDR3 DNA reads as TGTGCCAGCAGTTACGACGGCATCTATGGCTACACCTTC. Its protein is CASSYDGIYGYTF.

Ten or more counts support this clonotype. The chain has TRBV15 and TRBJ2-3, with 7 nucleotides matching TRBD2. V was pared by 0 bases and J by 5 bases, with 5 bases of the junction left unmatched. This CDR3 contains 15 residues. Germline assignment: CDR1 LNHNV and CDR2 YYDKDF (reference sequence). In nucleotides, the CDR3 is TGTGCCACCAGCAGAGAGGCGGGAGTCAGAGATACGCAGTATTTT. It encodes CATSREAGVRDTQYF.

The chain employs TRBV7-9 and TRBJ1-1, with D possibly matching TRBD1 (6 bases). This CDR3 is built from 15 residues. V was pared by 4 bases and J by 0 bases, with 12 bases between. Germline V gene sequence: CDR1 SEHNR, CDR2 FQNEAQ (reference sequence). Here the CDR3 reads CASSSTGTLNTEAFF. The CDR3 DNA is TGTGCCAGCAGCTCAACCGGGACATTGAACACTGAAGCTTTCTTT.

The rearrangement uses TRBV29-1 and TRBJ2-4, with 10 positions matching TRBD1. Germline V gene lookup returns CDR1 SQVTM and CDR2 ANQGSEA. The ends lost 7 bases at V and 7 bases at J; junction bases unmatched: 10. CDR3 length: 14 amino acids. The CDR3 loop is CSDAGQGCRNIQYF. Here the CDR3 DNA reads TGCAGCGATGCGGGACAGGGGTGTAGGAACATTCAGTACTTC.

This chain uses TRBV12-3 or TRBV12-4 with TRBJ2-1; TRBD2 matches at 11 bases. Germline trimming cut 2 bases from V and 8 bases from J; bases unmatched to any gene: 5. This CDR3 region has 15 residues. CDR3 protein: CASSLSTSGGHEQFF. The CDR3 DNA reads as TGTGCCAGCAGTTTATCAACTAGCGGGGGCCATGAGCAGTTCTTC.

The chain employs TRBV4-1 and TRBJ1-1, with D unresolved. The V gene's germline CDR1 is MGHRA and CDR2 YSYEKL. The V end lost 0 bases, the J end lost 7 bases, and 9 bases lay between the germline ends. The CDR3 runs to 13 residues. CDR3 sequence (DNA): TGCGCCAGCAGCCAAGACTCTACGCTTGAAGCTTTCTTT. It is translated as CASSQDSTLEAFF.

This clonotype has only a few counts. This chain links TRBV7-2 with TRBJ2-1; TRBD2 matches 13 bases. Germline assignment: CDR1 SGHTA and CDR2 FQGNSA. The CDR3 contains 14 residues. V shed 2 bases, J shed 16 bases, and the junction held 8 bases outside the gene matches. For the CDR3, the DNA is TGTGCCAGCAGCTTACAGAGGACTAGCGGGGGATTATTCTTC. Translated: CASSLQRTSGGLFF.

This clonotype occurred a few times. One junction end disagrees with the germline gene, perhaps due to a read error. This sequence joins TRBV7-7 and TRBJ2-5; D gene unclear. This CDR3 region has 15 residues. Germline V gene sequence: CDR1 SSHAT, CDR2 FNYEAQ (reference sequence). Here the CDR3 DNA reads TGTGCTAGCAGCTTAGGAACGATCGGATCAGAGACCCAGTACTTC. Translated, it gives CASSLGTIGSETQYF.

This clonotype was observed a few times. The chain employs TRBV7-9 and TRBJ2-1; TRBD2 aligns across 7 bases. Trimming at V came to 7 bases and at J to 0 bases, leaving 9 bases not matched to a gene. The CDR3 spans 16 residues. Germline loops: CDR1 SEHNR, CDR2 FQNEAQ (reference sequence). The CDR3 coding sequence is TGTGCCAGCATCGGTAGCGGGTCGAGCTCCTACAATGAGCAGTTCTTC. Translation gives CASIGSGSSSYNEQFF.

This clonotype was found a few times. The V gene is TRBV2, the J gene TRBJ1-1; the match to TRBD1 covers 8 bases. With 6 bases clipped from V and 1 base from J, the junction kept 10 bases outside the gene matches. Germline CDR1 reads SNHLY; CDR2 reads FYNNEI. The CDR3 runs 16 residues. CDR3 protein: CASSLDRGMGNTEAFF. The CDR3 coding sequence is TGTGCCAGCAGCCTCGACAGGGGAATGGGGAACACTGAAGCTTTCTTT.

This clonotype has only a few counts. The chain uses TRBV11-2 and TRBJ2-3; 10 nucleotides line up with TRBD2. The CDR3 is 17 residues long. V shed 2 bases, J shed 3 bases, and the junction held 8 bases outside the gene matches. Germline CDR1 SGHAT, CDR2 FQNNGV. CDR3 in amino acids: CASSLLASGSWTDTQYF. As DNA, the CDR3 is TGTGCCAGCAGCTTATTGGCTAGCGGGAGTTGGACAGATACGCAGTATTTT.

This clonotype was counted between two and nine times. The V call is TRBV11-2, the J call TRBJ2-3, with no clear D. Germline V gene lookup returns CDR1 SGHAT and CDR2 FQNNGV. The CDR3 has 14 amino acids. V was pared by 0 bases and J by 3 bases, with 7 bases between. DNA for the CDR3: TGTGCCAGCAGCTTAGATCGCTGGACAGATACGCAGTATTTT. It translates to CASSLDRWTDTQYF.

This clonotype was seen many times. V and J are TRBV12-3 or TRBV12-4 and TRBJ2-7; D is unclear. This CDR3 has 12 amino acids. V was trimmed by 5 bases and J by 4 bases, leaving 9 bases between them. The CDR3 is CASSEIGYEQYF. The CDR3 DNA reads TGTGCCAGCAGTGAGATCGGGTACGAGCAGTACTTC.

The J gene is TRBJ2-1, the V gene TRBV9, with 7 bases matching TRBD2. The V gene end was trimmed by 4 bases and the J gene end by 0 bases; junction bases not matched to a gene: 13. Germline CDR1 SGDLS, CDR2 YYNGEE. There are 18 residues in the CDR3. CDR3 nucleotides: TGTGCCAGCAGCCCCTCCGGGGGGATACCAGTCTCCTACAATGAGCAGTTCTTC. Translated, it gives CASSPSGGIPVSYNEQFF.

This sequence joins TRBV7-6 and TRBJ2-1; a weak D match, TRBD1 (6 bases). This CDR3 has 16 amino acids. With 1 base removed from V and 8 bases from J, the gap between germline ends came to 18 bases. Germline V gene sequence: CDR1 SGHVS, CDR2 FNYEAQ. CDR3 sequence reads: CASSLVGARGQDEQFF. In nucleotides, the CDR3 is TGTGCCAGCAGCTTAGTGGGGGCAAGAGGTCAAGATGAGCAGTTCTTC.

This clonotype showed up just a few times. The rearrangement links TRBV6-1 to TRBJ1-1, with D maybe TRBD1 (6 bases). This CDR3 has 14 residues. The V gene lost 6 bases and the J gene lost 0 bases, with 11 bases spanning the gap. The V gene's germline CDR1 is MNHNS and CDR2 SASEGT. CDR3 protein: CASRGTLMNTEAFF. The CDR3 coding sequence is TGTGCCAGCAGGGGGACACTTATGAACACTGAAGCTTTCTTT.

In its sample, this clonotype was seen a few times. V usage is TRBV4-2 and J usage is TRBJ2-1, with 12 positions matching TRBD2. The CDR3 covers 16 residues. The ends lost 4 bases at V and 8 bases at J; junction bases unmatched: 9. Germline V lookup: CDR1 LGHNA, CDR2 YNFKEQ. The DNA for the CDR3 is TGTGCCAGCAGCCCGACTAGCGGGAGACTTCCGCATGAGCAGTTCTTC. This codes for CASSPTSGRLPHEQFF.

This clonotype was picked up many times. This chain joins TRBV5-1 and TRBJ1-1, with D hard to call. Trimming cost V 0 bases and J 1 base, with 13 bases left between them. Per germline, CDR1 SGHRS and CDR2 YFSETQ. The CDR3 runs to 16 residues. CDR3 loop: CASSLGAGSQNTEAFF. CDR3 DNA sequence: TGCGCCAGCAGCTTGGGGGCGGGTAGCCAGAACACTGAAGCTTTCTTT.

This clonotype was seen ten or more times. This rearrangement joins TRBV7-9 to TRBJ2-1; D possibly corresponds to TRBD1 (6 bases). The ends were cut back, 10 bases at V and 4 bases at J, with 14 bases in the middle. This CDR3 is built from 13 residues. Germline assignment: CDR1 SEHNR and CDR2 FQNEAQ (reference sequence). CDR3 amino acids: CATGTGRYNEQFF. Here the CDR3 DNA reads TGTGCCACCGGTACAGGGCGGTACAATGAGCAGTTCTTC. The full variable domain, completed using reference TRBV7-9 and TRBJ2-1, is DTGVSQNPRHKITKRGQNVTFRCDPISEHNRLYWYRQTLGQGPEFLTYFQNEAQLEKSRLLSDRFSAERPKGSFSTLEIQRTEQGDSAMYLCATGTGRYNEQFFGPGTRLTVL.

J is TRBJ2-7 and V is TRBV18; D is uncertain. This CDR3 has 13 residues. V lost 2 bases and J lost 6, with 11 bases in between. Germline CDR1 reads KGHSH; CDR2 reads LQKENI. CDR3 DNA: TGTGCCAGCTCACCAGGGGATTTGGGCGAGCAGTACTTC. It codes for CASSPGDLGEQYF.

This clonotype showed up just a few times. This rearrangement joins TRBV11-1 to TRBJ2-5; D assignment may be TRBD1 or TRBD2 (5 bases each). V lost 6 bases to trimming and J lost 1 base, with 18 bases between them. CDR3 length: 16 amino acids. CDR1 is SGHAT and CDR2 is FQDESV in the germline V gene (reference sequence). CDR3 sequence: CASRPGSVGTQETQYF. The CDR3 nucleotides are TGTGCCAGCAGACCCGGTAGTGTGGGGACCCAAGAGACCCAGTACTTC.

This clonotype was seen a handful of times. The chain employs TRBV7-2 and TRBJ2-3; D is uncertain. Trimming removed 0 bases from V and 2 bases from J, with 12 bases in between. This CDR3 region has 16 residues. Germline-derived CDR1 and CDR2 are SGHTA and FQGNSA. In DNA, the CDR3 is TGTGCCAGCAGCTTAGCCATAGTCCCTACCACAGATACGCAGTATTTT. It is translated as CASSLAIVPTTDTQYF.